This TCR beta chain was captured in a study of CD8 T cells in Susac syndrome. A few counts support this clonotype. The CDR3 is 12 amino acids. The germline CDR1 and CDR2 sequences are MNHEY and SVGAGI. V shed 5 bases and J shed 6 bases, with 9 bases lying between them. An amount of RNA that ranged from roughly 0.5 to 1 ug was reverse transcribed with random hexamers. A multiplex approach, immunoSEQ multiplex PCR, amplified TCR beta CDR3 across 54 Vbeta and 13 Jbeta. TCRdb re-derived calls from the immunoSEQ multiplex PCR reads in MiXCR, one entry per CDR3 protein. Among approximately 46,000 distinct CDR3 sequences listed, nearly 95% were seen once. CD8+ and CD4+ T cells taken from blood had their TCR beta sequenced. Healthy donors, matched for age and sex, constituted the control group.

This chain links TRBV6-5 with TRBJ2-3, with no clear D. The origin of this receptor is a human donor in good health. The sequencing sample was made of CD8+ T cells from PBMCs. The CDR3 nucleotides are TGTGCCAGCAGTCTCGGACCGGATACGCAGTATTTT. It codes for CASSLGPDTQYF.